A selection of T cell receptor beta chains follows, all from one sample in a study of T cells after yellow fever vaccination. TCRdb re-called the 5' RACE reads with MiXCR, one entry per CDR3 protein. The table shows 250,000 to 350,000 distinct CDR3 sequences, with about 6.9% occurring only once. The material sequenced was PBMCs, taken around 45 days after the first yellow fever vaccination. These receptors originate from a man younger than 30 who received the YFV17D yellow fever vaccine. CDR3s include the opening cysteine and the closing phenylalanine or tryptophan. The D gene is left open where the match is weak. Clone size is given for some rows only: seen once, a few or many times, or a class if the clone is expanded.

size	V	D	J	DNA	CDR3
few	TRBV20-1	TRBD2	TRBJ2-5	TGCAGTGCCACCCCAGCGGGGGTATATTCCATATACCAAGAGACCCAGTACTTC	CSATPAGVYSIYQETQYF
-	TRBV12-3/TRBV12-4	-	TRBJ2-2	TGTGCCAGCAGTTTAGGGTGGGGGCAGGCTACGAACACCGGGGAGCTGTTTTTT	CASSLGWGQATNTGELFF
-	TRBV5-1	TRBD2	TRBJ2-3	TGCGCCAGCATCCGGGGCGGGGGGGCGGCAGATACGCAGTATTTT	CASIRGGGAADTQYF
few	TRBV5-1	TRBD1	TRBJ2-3	TGCGCCAGCAGCTTGGATGACAGGGTTTACCCCAATACGCAGTATTTT	CASSLDDRVYPNTQYF
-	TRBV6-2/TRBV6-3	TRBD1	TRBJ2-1	TGTGCCAGCAGTTATGACAGGGGTTACAATGAGCAGTTCTTC	CASSYDRGYNEQFF
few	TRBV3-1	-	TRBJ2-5	TGTGCCAGCAGCCCCCGGGGGACCCCAACACAAGAGACCCAGTACTTC	CASSPRGTPTQETQYF
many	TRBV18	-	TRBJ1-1	TGTGCCAGCTCACCCATTGGCACTGAAGCTTTCTTT	CASSPIGTEAFF
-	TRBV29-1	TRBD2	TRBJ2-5	TGCAGCGTTGTACTAGCGGGGGCCCAAGAGACCCAGTACTTC	CSVVLAGAQETQYF
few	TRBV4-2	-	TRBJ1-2	TGTGCCAGCAGCGAAGGAGACAGTTTGTATGGCTACACCTTC	CASSEGDSLYGYTF
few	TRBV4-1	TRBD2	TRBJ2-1	TGCGCCAGTACCACTAGCGGGGGGATGTACAATGAGCAGTTCTTC	CASTTSGGMYNEQFF
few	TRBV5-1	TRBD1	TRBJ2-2	TGCGCCAGCAGCTTTGGACAGGGACGGGGCACCGGGGAGCTGTTTTTT	CASSFGQGRGTGELFF
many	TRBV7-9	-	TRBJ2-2	TGTGCCAGCGTCAACTCCGGGACAACCAACACCGGGGAGCTGTTTTTT	CASVNSGTTNTGELFF
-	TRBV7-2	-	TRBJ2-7	TGTGCCAGCAGCTTAGTCTCGGGGGGCCAACACGAGCAGTACTTC	CASSLVSGGQHEQYF
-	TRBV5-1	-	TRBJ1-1	TGCGCCAGCAGCTTGGAGCGGGTAGGGACTGAAGCTTTCTTT	CASSLERVGTEAFF
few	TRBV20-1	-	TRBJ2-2	TGCAGTGCCGAAGGAGGGGGCGGGGAGCTGTTTTTT	CSAEGGGGELFF
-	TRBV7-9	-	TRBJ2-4	TGTGCCAGCAGCCCAATCAGTATTCAGTACTTC	CASSPISIQYF
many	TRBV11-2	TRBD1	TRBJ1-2	TGTGCCAGCAGCTTAGATGGGGGGACAGGGGCCTATGGCTACACCTTC	CASSLDGGTGAYGYTF
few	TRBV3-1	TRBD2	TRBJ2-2	TGTGCCAGCAGCCGACGACTAGCCTCGAGGACCGGGGAGCTGTTTTTT	CASSRRLASRTGELFF
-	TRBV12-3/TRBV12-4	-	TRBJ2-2	TGTGCCAGCAGCGTAGTGGCCGGGGAGCTGTTTTTT	CASSVVAGELFF
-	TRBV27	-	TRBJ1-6	TGTGCCAGCAGTTTCCTAGGACAGCCAGATAATTCACCCCTCCACTTT	CASSFLGQPDNSPLHF
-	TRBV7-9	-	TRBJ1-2	TGTGCCAGCAGCTTATTTCCGGACAGATCTAACTACTACACCTTC	CASSLFPDRSNYYTF
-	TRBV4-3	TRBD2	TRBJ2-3	TGCGCCAGCAGCCAAAGGACTAGCGGGGGGTCGCAGTATTTT	CASSQRTSGGSQYF
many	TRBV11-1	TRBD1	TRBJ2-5	TGTGCCAGCAGCTTCGGGACAGCACAAGAGACCCAGTACTTC	CASSFGTAQETQYF
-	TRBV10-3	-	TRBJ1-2	TGTGCCATCAGACCCAACGACATGAACTATGGCTACACCTTC	CAIRPNDMNYGYTF
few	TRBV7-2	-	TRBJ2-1	TGTGCCAGCAGCTTAACTGGGCAGGGTAAGTTCTTC	CASSLTGQGKFF
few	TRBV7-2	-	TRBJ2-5	TGTGCCAGCAGCGCCAGGGGTTCACAGACCCAGTACTTC	CASSARGSQTQYF
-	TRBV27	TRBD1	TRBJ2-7	TGTGCCAGCAGTTTCCTACAGGGGAAGCAGTACTTC	CASSFLQGKQYF
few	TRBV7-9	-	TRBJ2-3	TGTGCCAGCAGCTTCCCGGAGGAGATTAGCACAGATACGCAGTATTTT	CASSFPEEISTDTQYF
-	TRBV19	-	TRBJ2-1	TGTGCCAGTAGTAACGACGGATTCTACAATGAGCAGTTCTTC	CASSNDGFYNEQFF
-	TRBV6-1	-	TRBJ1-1	TGTGCCAGCAGTGTTAAAGGACCGGCTGAAGCTTTCTTT	CASSVKGPAEAFF
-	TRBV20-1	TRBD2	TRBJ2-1	TGCAGTGCTAGTGCCCCAATCCGGGGGGGCGCGTACAATGAGCAGTTCTTC	CSASAPIRGGAYNEQFF
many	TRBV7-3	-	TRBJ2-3	TGTGCCAGCAGCCAACACCCCAAGTCCGGGGGAGATACGCAGTATTTT	CASSQHPKSGGDTQYF
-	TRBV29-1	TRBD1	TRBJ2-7	TGCAGCGTGATGGACAGGGTCTCCTACGAGCAGTACTTC	CSVMDRVSYEQYF
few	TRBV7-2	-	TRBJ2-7	TGTGCCAGCAGCTATCAGAGAGCCTACGAGCAGTACTTC	CASSYQRAYEQYF
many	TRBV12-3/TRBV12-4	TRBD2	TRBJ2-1	TGTGCCAGCAGTTTGCGACTAGCGGGGAACAATGAGCAGTTCTTC	CASSLRLAGNNEQFF
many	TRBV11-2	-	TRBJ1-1	TGTGCCAGCAGTCCGACAGTTGACACTGAAGCTTTCTTT	CASSPTVDTEAFF
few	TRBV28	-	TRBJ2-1	TGTGCCAGCAGTTTTGATGGGTCCTACAATGAGCAGTTCTTC	CASSFDGSYNEQFF
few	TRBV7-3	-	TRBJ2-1	TGTGCCAGCAGCTTTGGGACCCCCGGCGATGAGCAGTTCTTC	CASSFGTPGDEQFF
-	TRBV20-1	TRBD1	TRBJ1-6	TGCAGTGCTAGAGTCGGGGGACAGAATAATTCACCCCTCCACTTT	CSARVGGQNNSPLHF
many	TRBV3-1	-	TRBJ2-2	TGTGCCAGCAGACGATCTAGCGCGAACACCGGGGAGCTGTTTTTT	CASRRSSANTGELFF
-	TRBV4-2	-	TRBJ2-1	TGTGCCAGCAGCCAAGAGGGCGTGAACTCCTACAATGAGCAGTTCTTC	CASSQEGVNSYNEQFF
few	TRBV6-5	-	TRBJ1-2	TGTGCCAGCAGTTACTCTCTTATTAGGTCCTCTGACTATGGCTACACCTTC	CASSYSLIRSSDYGYTF
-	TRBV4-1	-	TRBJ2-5	TGCGCCAGCAGCCAAGGGGGGGCCGTGGAGACCCAGTACTTC	CASSQGGAVETQYF
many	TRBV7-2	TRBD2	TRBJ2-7	TGTGCCAGCAGCTTTACTAGCGGGGTTTACGAGCAGTACTTC	CASSFTSGVYEQYF
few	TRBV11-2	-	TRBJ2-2	TGTGCCAGCAGCTTAGATCTTAGTGGCAGGGGAAGGAACACCGGGGAGCTGTTTTTT	CASSLDLSGRGRNTGELFF
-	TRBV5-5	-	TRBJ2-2	TGTGCCAGCAGCTCTCAGGGGATCCAGGCCGGGGAGCTGTTTTTT	CASSSQGIQAGELFF